The present TCR beta chain was sequenced within a study of cytomegalovirus exposure and HLA in healthy donors (dated by TCRdb to the late 2010s). Context from the whole study: An earlier analysis of approximately 600 of the donors reported 250 to 300 Gb of sequence data and 117 million unique TCR beta sequences from about 180 million T cells. Donor age, sex, ethnicity and CMV serostatus were collected together with the repertoire data. Several DR-DQ haplotypes were handled as single units for association and clustering because linkage in the cohort was strong. Genome-wide SNP genotypes for about three fifths of the roughly 670 donors were used in a later genetic analysis, which treated that subset as a discovery cohort. To decide whether each TCR beta V gene segment behaved as functional or pseudogenic, an earlier analysis of some 580 of the donors relied on high-throughput TCR beta sequencing. The study was designed to test whether signatures of past pathogen exposure could be identified by cataloging public T cell receptors. To study patterns of TCR occurrence, a later analysis re-analyzed previously published TCR beta repertoires from 500 to 850 donors and added high-resolution HLA genotyping. An early release that covered about 600 HLA-typed donors contained about 300 gigabases of sequencing data and 80 million or so unique TCR sequences. Typing coverage varied by locus: 629-630 donors for A, B, C, DRB1 and DQB1; 500 to 550 for DQA1; about 600 for DPA1; 450 to 480 for DPB1. The genetic ancestry cluster associated with self-reported Caucasian donors included 70% to 85% of the approximately 430 genotyped donors. HLA typing covered class I and class II loci at four-digit resolution. To predict cytomegalovirus infection status, the study brought together high-throughput TCR immunosequencing, statistical association of individual TCRs with disease status, and machine learning. In addition to the first cohort of 650 to 750 subjects, a separate validation cohort of under 150 different subjects was used. Every repertoire in the discovery cohort had been generated on one and the same sequencing platform. The later analysis used no new phenotypic data to find candidate immune exposures, relying instead on TCR beta sequences and their occurrence across donors. On average, roughly 240,000 unique TCR beta nucleotide sequences were sequenced per donor among roughly 430 genotyped donors of the cohort, with 15% to 20% of those sequences being non-productive. The study used immunosequencing to profile the T cell repertoires of several hundred subjects and linked those repertoires to cytomegalovirus serostatus.

In total, over 600 healthy bone marrow donors made up the cohort. At the time of sampling, every cohort member was nominally healthy, though immune exposures that went unrecorded were likely present. The donor was CMV seropositive and belonged to the group of 250 to 300 seropositive cohort members. Each donor provided a peripheral blood sample, and peripheral blood mononuclear cells were used for TCR beta sequencing. The Qiagen DNeasy Blood Extraction Kit was used to extract genomic DNA from the blood cell samples. The library was made by the immunoSEQ multiplex PCR assay. For the multiplex PCR, a mixture combining 60 forward primers for TCR Vbeta segments and 13 reverse primers for TCR Jbeta segments was used. A multiplex PCR assay on genomic DNA amplified the CDR3 region of rearranged TCR beta genes. On the Illumina HiSeq System, the amplified TCR beta libraries were sequenced as 87-base-pair reads. The source study handled its data this way. A later analysis counted about 82 million unique TCR beta chains across the 666 repertoires, and about 10 million of these chains were shared by at least two donors. Raw reads were error-corrected and collapsed into unique sequences by a nearest-neighbor algorithm in which closely related sequences were merged to remove PCR and sequencing errors. CDR3 sequences were aligned to IMGT reference sequences to assign V, D and J gene segments. Each retained sequence needed at least a six-nucleotide match to both a V gene segment and a J gene segment. Rearrangements were called productive when the CDR3 lacked stop codons and stayed in frame with V and J; all others were non-productive. CDR3 was defined according to IMGT convention as the region running from the second conserved V-encoded cysteine to the conserved J-encoded phenylalanine. In an earlier analysis of around 640 of the donors, sequences lacking an unambiguous match to a single V gene segment were excluded. An earlier analysis of almost 600 of the donors classified V segments as functional when productive rearrangements were above 56.7% and as segregating when the standard deviation between donors was above 5%. A statistical classification framework was built for diagnosing cytomegalovirus status from the catalog of TCR beta chain sequences. In a later analysis, V and J genes were assigned by comparing TCR nucleotide sequences against IMGT/GENE-DB human TR gene sequences. In a later analysis, CDR3 sequences and most-parsimonious VDJ recombination scenarios were assigned using the TCRdist pipeline. In a later analysis, each TCR beta chain was defined by its CDR3 amino acid sequence together with its V-gene family, and reads without a unique V-gene family were excluded. In a later analysis, 450 to 600 highly shared, low-generation-probability nucleotide sequences were removed to address suspected cross-contamination and a sequencing artifact. A later analysis calculated a clonal expansion index for each public chain from normalized within-repertoire ranks of inferred template counts. Generation probabilities in a later analysis came from a VDJ recombination model fitted to out-of-frame rearrangements, and those results were checked against IGoR. In a later analysis, TCR-TCR, TCR-HLA and TCR-CMV co-occurrence was scored with hypergeometric tests, and a repertoire-size bias correction was applied to TCR pairs. In a later analysis, false discovery rates were estimated by permuting HLA or CMV assignments 20 times. In a later analysis, co-occurring TCRs were grouped using DBSCAN, and TCRdist sequence similarity was added for clustering within HLA-allele-positive subsets. Repertoires with fewer than 30,000 or more than 120,000 public chains, plus five repertoires with anomalous nucleotide sharing, were excluded from co-occurrence clustering. Drawn from immuneACCESS, this table holds only the in-frame rearrangements with V and J called that TCRdb kept. Clones are partly lost; checked studies trace under half to an unresolved V gene and leave the rest unexplained. Clone size and V and J calls were adopted from that table, with D and trimming inferred from the DNA. Counted in this sample were roughly 100,000 clones; approximately 76% of them appeared once. The ten biggest clones cover about 5.4% of the sample.

Summary of the overall study and its limitations: In a later analysis, around 17,000 TCR beta sequences were associated with specific HLA alleles at a false discovery rate of 0.05. The sequencing pipeline was judged likely to have produced a cluster of highly shared sequence variants as a technical artifact. In a later analysis, most CMV-associated TCR beta chains were found to appear HLA-restricted, with HLA associations seemingly driven largely by CMV exposure. Several of the top co-occurrence clusters appeared to be linked to parvovirus B19, influenza, CMV and Epstein-Barr virus, according to a later analysis. It was suggested by the authors that the approach could potentially be generalized to other disease states and immunological phenotypes. When HLA alleles, especially DR and DQ, strongly co-occurred, TCR associations were difficult to assign to individual alleles. A further reported finding was that TCR beta sequences accurately predicted the HLA-A and HLA-B alleles for most subjects in the first cohort. Because HLA typing was unavailable for some donors at each locus, only the typed subset was used in association tests. In the study, 150 to 200 TCR beta chains were listed as associated with cytomegalovirus. An earlier analysis of 587 of the donors showed that most TCR beta V segments appeared in productive rearrangements either about 87% or about 30% of the time, which broadly matched IMGT annotations. Because the 87-base-pair reads could not distinguish some IMGT-functional V segments, including TRBV6-2 and TRBV6-3, those segments were excluded. Presence/absence analyses assumed roughly uniform sequencing depth across donors, an assumption that may not hold. Most TCR sequences were observed very rarely across donors, whereas some public TCRs were present in many individuals. Linkage disequilibrium might explain the correlated functional status among segregating V segments, but an unknown experimental factor could not be ruled out. A later genetic analysis reported fewer N-insertions in productive TCRs among donors in an Asian-associated ancestry cluster than the roughly 620-donor mean. A later genetic analysis associated a missense DCLRE1C variant with V-gene and J-gene trimming of TCR beta chains, and an independent cohort replicated the association. The only immune exposure information available for the cohort was CMV serostatus. Because counts were too low, about 18 rarely observed V segments, including chromosome 9 orphons, were left out of the earlier analysis of roughly 600 of the donors. The classifier was reported to diagnose cytomegalovirus status with high specificity and sensitivity in both the original cohort and the validation cohort. Compared with equally common non-associated chains, HLA-associated TCR beta chains in a later analysis were more clonally expanded and had lower generation probabilities. In vitro tests confirmed that three of the cytomegalovirus-associated TCR beta chains recognize cytomegalovirus antigens. In a later analysis, the rate of TCR association differed among HLA loci, with DRB1 alleles having the most associated TCRs and HLA-C alleles having the fewest. In this cohort, only TCR beta chains were sequenced, and detectable features were limited by the absence of alpha or paired-chain data.

The cysteine opens and the phenylalanine closes a CDR3 of 15 amino acids. CDR3 DNA only is kept here, 45 bases in frame from base 1. The germline V gene (reference sequence) gives CDR1 as LNHDA and CDR2 as SQIVND. Trimmed from V: 6 bases; trimmed from J: 6 bases; junction bases lacking a gene match: 6. On this clone: The antigen it recognizes is unknown. Base qualities were left out, and no much larger clone turns up one base away.

The rearrangement joined TRBV19 to TRBJ2-2; TRBD2 fits 11 bases in the junction. Sequenced: PBMCs. The sequence was collected from a woman between 18 and 29 years old in good health and CMV-seropositive. The CDR3 is CASRLAGVSSGELFF. The DNA sequence is as follows: TGTGCCAGTAGACTAGCGGGAGTATCTTCCGGGGAGCTGTTTTTT.